What follows is one T cell receptor (beta chain) and its context. Its antigen is unknown. TCRdb reanalyzed the 5' RACE reads, giving one entry per CDR3 protein sequence and no DNA. Seen in this sample are 400,000 to 500,000 distinct CDR3 sequences; the ten most common clones hold roughly 8%. The data belong to a study of T cells expressing NK-cell markers. Study-level results: Several donors had dominant NKG2C+ clonotypes that comprised about 1.0-8% of their CD8+ T cells. The CD3+CD56-NKG2C+ fraction was also led by these clonotypes in several donors.

Germline V lookup: CDR1 WNHNN, CDR2 SYGVQD (reference sequence). The CDR3 extends over 17 amino acids. The source material was blood T cells: a sorted CD56 or NKG2C T cell subset, CD4+ or CD8+ T cells, or bulk PBMC T cells (not recorded which). The chain combines TRBV10-1 with TRBJ2-5; TCRdb outputs TRBD1, but without DNA this stays unchecked. This TCR was sampled from a woman between 18 and 75 years old in good health. The CDR3 sequence: CASSGGGQKSSQETQYF.